This TCR beta chain was captured by sequencing in a study of cytomegalovirus exposure and HLA in healthy donors. Each donor was healthy, and each was a bone marrow donor. The CDR3 is 14 residues long. CDR1 is SGDLS, CDR2 YYNGEE, per germline. Trimming removed 0 bases from V and 7 bases from J, with 11 bases in between. The PCR made use of 60 Vbeta and 13 Jbeta primers. Profiled with immunoSEQ multiplex PCR; TCRdb holds only in-frame clones, not every one. The sample lists about 190,000 clones, over 60% occurring once. Findings and caveats of the study: There were some public TCRs occurring in many donors, but most TCR sequences were rare. Most likely, a cluster of highly shared sequence variants arose as a sequencing artifact.

Of note for this clone: Antigen: not known.

The rearrangement links TRBV9 to TRBJ1-5; the D gene is possibly TRBD1 (5 bases). Sequences were obtained from PBMCs. The sequence derives from a middle-aged woman in good health and CMV-seronegative. The CDR3 reads CASSVGSGRQPQHF. CDR3 coding DNA: TGTGCCAGCAGCGTAGGGTCAGGGAGGCAGCCCCAGCATTTT. The full variable domain, with the rest looked up from reference TRBV9 and TRBJ1-5, is DSGVTQTPKHLITATGQRVTLRCSPRSGDLSVYWYQQSLDQGLQFLIQYYNGEERAKGNILERFSAQQFPDLHSELNLSSLELGDSALYFCASSVGSGRQPQHFGDGTRLSIL.